These 29 T cell receptor beta chains were all obtained from the same sample, sequenced in a study of blood T cell repertoires in COVID-19. This table comes from immunoSEQ multiplex PCR, and its TCRdb copy is limited to in-frame clones, with some not included. The profile shows roughly 140,000 clones, around 89% of them singletons. Sequencing was done on a sample of peripheral blood. The receptors shown here come from a woman between 35 and 50 years old with acute or convalescent COVID-19.

The chain is built from TRBV11-2 and TRBJ2-7; no reliable D call. The length of the CDR3 is 13 residues. CDR1 SGHAT and CDR2 FQNNGV come from the germline V gene. V was pared by 5 bases and J by 5 bases, with 13 bases between. The CDR3 region is CASSPGPPNEQYF. The CDR3 region has the DNA TGTGCCAGCAGCCCCGGTCCTCCCAACGAGCAGTACTTC.

V is TRBV7-3 and J is TRBJ1-1, with 10 bases that match TRBD1. The CDR3 is made up of 18 amino acids. Looked up from germline, CDR1 is SGHTA and CDR2 is FQGTGA. V was clipped by 4 bases and J by 5 bases; unmatched bases: 16. The CDR3 region has the DNA TGTGCCAGCAGCTCGCACTCTGGTGGGGACAGGGGTCTAACTGAAGCTTTCTTT. The encoded protein is CASSSHSGGDRGLTEAFF.

The chain combines TRBV2 with TRBJ2-7, with 7 bases fitting TRBD1. Germline V gene sequence: CDR1 SNHLY, CDR2 FYNNEI. The V segment lost 6 bases and the J segment 5 bases; nucleotides outside the gene matches: 13. The CDR3 runs 15 residues. The CDR3 region has the DNA TGTGCCAGCAGCGGCATAGGGCAGGGGGTAAACGAGCAGTACTTC. This translates into CASSGIGQGVNEQYF.

This clone came up a few times. J is TRBJ1-1 and V is TRBV10-2; tentative D call: TRBD1 (5 bases). Looked up from germline, CDR1 is WSHSY and CDR2 is SAAADI. This CDR3 is 14 amino acids long. Between the trimmed V and J ends, which lost 6 bases and 5 bases, there was a span of 16 bases. Here the CDR3 DNA reads TGCGCCAGCAGGGGGCAGATTCTTAGGACTGAAGCTTTCTTT. Its translation is CASRGQILRTEAFF.

The J gene is TRBJ2-5, the V gene TRBV19; possible D gene TRBD1, 6 bases. This CDR3 contains 16 residues. Trimming cost V 3 bases and J 2 bases, with 16 bases left between them. Germline CDR1 and CDR2: LNHDA and SQIVND (reference sequence). CDR3 in amino acids: CASSIRTARAQETQYF. CDR3 nucleotides: TGTGCCAGTAGTATCCGGACAGCGAGGGCGCAAGAGACCCAGTACTTC.

The CDR3 bases are TGTGCCATCAGTGAGTCTAGGAGGGCTAGCTCCTACAATGAGCAGTTCTTC. Translated: CAISESRRASSYNEQFF. The genes are TRBV10-3 and TRBJ2-1; D is possibly TRBD2 (6 bases). This CDR3 region has 17 residues. V was shortened by 0 bases and J by 0 bases, with 12 bases between the two germline ends. Germline CDR1 ENHRY, CDR2 SYGVKD.

This sequence joins TRBV6-6 and TRBJ1-1; perhaps TRBD1 as D (6 bases). Trimming took 6 bases from V and 1 from J, leaving 15 bases between them. The CDR3 contains 15 residues. The germline V gene has CDR1 MNHNY and CDR2 SVGAGI (reference sequence). CDR3 protein: CASRSGTPRNTEAFF. As DNA, the CDR3 is TGTGCCAGCAGGTCCGGGACACCAAGGAACACTGAAGCTTTCTTT.

This sequence joins TRBV30 and TRBJ2-7; 8 bases align to TRBD2. This CDR3 is 13 amino acids long. V lost 3 bases to trimming and J lost 2 bases; unmatched junction nucleotides: 3. CDR1 and CDR2 from the germline V gene are GTSNPN and SVGIG (reference sequence). The CDR3 region is CAWRTSETYEQYF. CDR3 in DNA: TGTGCCTGGAGGACTAGCGAGACCTACGAGCAGTACTTC.

V is TRBV10-3 and J is TRBJ1-6; D gene ambiguous. Germline loops: CDR1 ENHRY, CDR2 SYGVKD. This CDR3 region has 17 residues. Trimming left V 0 bases short and J 0 bases short, with 9 bases between. CDR3 nucleotides: TGTGCCATCAGTGAGTCGGAGGAAAGCTCCTATAATTCACCCCTCCACTTT. Translated, it gives CAISESEESSYNSPLHF.

The chain uses TRBV6-6 and TRBJ1-1; tentative D call: TRBD1 (6 bases). Germline V lookup: CDR1 MNHNY, CDR2 SVGAGI (reference sequence). CDR3 size: 15 residues. Trimming shortened V by 2 bases and J by 11 bases, and 21 bases separated the two germline ends. CDR3 loop: CASSYTRQGSYGAFF. CDR3 bases: TGTGCCAGCAGTTACACTCGGCAGGGGAGTTATGGGGCTTTCTTT.

This CDR3 reads CAWRGSGANYGYTF. For the CDR3, the DNA is TGTGCCTGGAGGGGATCAGGGGCTAACTATGGCTACACCTTC. The chain uses TRBV30 and TRBJ1-2; D might be TRBD1 (6 bases). The CDR3 length is 14 residues. The V end lost 3 bases, the J end lost 0 bases, and 11 bases lay between the germline ends. Germline assignment: CDR1 GTSNPN and CDR2 SVGIG (reference sequence). The full variable domain, in which reference TRBV30 and TRBJ1-2 provide the parts outside the CDR3, is SQTIHQWPATLVQPVGSPLSLECTVEGTSNPNLYWYRQAAGRGLQLLFYSVGIGQISSEVPQNLSASRPQDRQFILSSKKLLLSDSGFYLCAWRGSGANYGYTFGSGTRLTVV.

The chain joins TRBV9 to TRBJ1-4; D gene ambiguous. Germline CDR1 and CDR2: SGDLS and YYNGEE. This CDR3 contains 16 residues. Trimming shortened V by 1 base and J by 1 base, and 11 bases separated the two germline ends. This chain's CDR3 is CASSVQSGETNEKLFF. DNA for the CDR3: TGTGCCAGCAGCGTACAGTCAGGCGAAACTAATGAAAAACTGTTTTTT.

This rearrangement joins TRBV6-1 to TRBJ1-6, with D unresolved. The CDR3 is 12 amino acids. The germline V gene encodes CDR1 MNHNS and CDR2 SASEGT. The germline V and J ends were trimmed by 3 bases and 14 bases, with 11 bases remaining between them. The CDR3 sequence: CASSDGVNSLHF. For the CDR3, the DNA is TGTGCCAGCAGTGACGGAGTGAATTCCCTCCACTTT.

This sequence joins TRBV19 and TRBJ2-7, with 8 bases matching TRBD1. Germline V gene sequence: CDR1 LNHDA, CDR2 SQIVND (reference sequence). The CDR3 length is 14 residues. V was clipped by 2 bases and J by 3 bases; unmatched bases: 3. For the CDR3, the DNA is TGTGCCAGTAGTATAAGGACAGGGCGCTACGAGCAGTACTTC. The encoded protein is CASSIRTGRYEQYF.

The V call is TRBV18, the J call TRBJ1-5, with TRBD1 matching over 11 bases. The CDR3 covers 18 residues. Germline CDR1 KGHSH, CDR2 LQKENI. V was pared by 3 bases and J by 0 bases, with 7 bases of the junction left unmatched. CDR3 nucleotides: TGTGCCAGCTCACCTTCCGGGACAGGGGGGTATAGCAATCAGCCCCAGCATTTT. Encoded protein: CASSPSGTGGYSNQPQHF.

The J gene is TRBJ1-2, the V gene TRBV5-1; D uncertain. Germline V CDR1 and CDR2: SGHRS, YFSETQ. V lost 4 bases, J lost 5 bases, and 15 bases lay in between. The CDR3 consists of 14 residues. CDR3 nucleotides: TGCGCCAGCAGCGCAGACGGCTCGGGGTATGGCTACACCTTC. It is translated as CASSADGSGYGYTF. The whole variable domain, filled in from reference TRBV5-1 and TRBJ1-2, reads KAGVTQTPRYLIKTRGQQVTLSCSPISGHRSVSWYQQTPGQGLQFLFEYFSETQRNKGNFPGRFSGRQFSNSRSEMNVSTLELGDSALYLCASSADGSGYGYTFGSGTRLTVV.

The chain has TRBV19 and TRBJ2-6; a possible D gene is TRBD2 (5 bases). Trimming cost V 5 bases and J 2 bases, with 16 bases left between them. Germline lookup yields CDR1 LNHDA and CDR2 SQIVND (reference sequence). The CDR3 covers 17 residues. For the CDR3, the DNA is TGTGCCAGTAGTGGAGGTTTGGGTCAGGCTGGGGCCAACGTCCTGACTTTC. Translation: CASSGGLGQAGANVLTF. The variable domain in full, completed from reference TRBV19 and TRBJ2-6, reads DGGITQSPKYLFRKEGQNVTLSCEQNLNHDAMYWYRQDPGQGLRLIYYSQIVNDFQKGDIAEGYSVSREKKESFPLTVTSAQKNPTAFYLCASSGGLGQAGANVLTFGAGSRLTVL.

This chain links TRBV24-1 with TRBJ2-1, with D maybe TRBD2 (5 bases). Germline CDR1 KGHDR, CDR2 SFDVKD. V lost 9 bases and J lost 2, with 13 bases in between. This CDR3 spans 14 amino acids. CDR3 bases: TGTGCCACCCGCGGGCCAGGTCCCTACAATGAGCAGTTCTTC. It encodes CATRGPGPYNEQFF.

The chain recombines TRBV27 with TRBJ1-4; D not certain. Germline lookup yields CDR1 MNHEY and CDR2 SMNVEV (reference sequence). The ends were cut back, 4 bases at V and 4 bases at J, with 7 bases in the middle. The CDR3 runs 13 residues. The CDR3 is CASSSGFNEKLFF. CDR3 nucleotides: TGTGCCAGCAGTTCGGGGTTTAATGAAAAACTGTTTTTT.

J is TRBJ2-2 and V is TRBV9, with a possible D match to TRBD2 (5 bases). Germline loops: CDR1 SGDLS, CDR2 YYNGEE. This CDR3 spans 18 amino acids. Trimming took off 0 bases at V and 4 bases at J, with 19 bases between the two ends. CDR3 nucleotides: TGTGCCAGCAGCGTAGTTGAGGGCCCCGGCGGCTTCACCGGGGAGCTGTTTTTT. It codes for CASSVVEGPGGFTGELFF. Filled out from reference TRBV9 and TRBJ2-2, the complete variable domain reads DSGVTQTPKHLITATGQRVTLRCSPRSGDLSVYWYQQSLDQGLQFLIQYYNGEERAKGNILERFSAQQFPDLHSELNLSSLELGDSALYFCASSVVEGPGGFTGELFFGEGSRLTVL.

The V gene is TRBV28, the J gene TRBJ1-5; 7 bases agree with TRBD1. This CDR3 is 14 amino acids long. CDR1 is MDHEN, CDR2 SYDVKM, per germline. V gave up 8 bases and J gave up 4 bases; unmatched junction bases: 8. CDR3 in DNA: TGTGCCAGCGGACGGGACAGCACGAATCAGCCCCAGCATTTT. Its protein product is CASGRDSTNQPQHF.

The chain couples TRBV6-5 to TRBJ2-1; 8 positions match TRBD2. Germline V gives CDR1 MNHEY, CDR2 SVGAGI. Trimming took 8 bases from V and 8 from J; bases not matched to a gene: 2. The CDR3 consists of 11 residues. The CDR3 sequence is CASREGHEQFF. CDR3 sequence (DNA): TGTGCCAGCCGGGAGGGCCATGAGCAGTTCTTC.

This rearrangement joins TRBV7-3 to TRBJ1-5; 8 bases fit TRBD1. CDR3 length: 18 amino acids. With V trimmed by 4 bases and J by 0 bases, 11 bases remained unmatched. From germline, CDR1 is SGHTA and CDR2 FQGTGA. The chain's CDR3 is CASSYTTTGGTSNQPQHF. The CDR3 coding sequence is TGTGCCAGCAGCTATACTACAACAGGGGGTACTAGCAATCAGCCCCAGCATTTT.

V gene TRBV12-5 combines with J gene TRBJ1-6; D perhaps matches TRBD1 (5 bases). The CDR3 extends over 16 amino acids. Trimming shortened V by 1 base and J by 7 bases, and 14 bases separated the two germline ends. CDR1 and CDR2 (germline): LGHNT, FRNRAP. The CDR3 coding sequence is TGTGCTAGTGGTTTGGGTCTGGGGGGGGAAAATTCACCCCTCCACTTT. It codes for CASGLGLGGENSPLHF.

The chain uses TRBV5-1 and TRBJ2-4, with D possibly matching TRBD1 (5 bases). V lost 4 bases, J lost 2 bases, and 19 bases lay in between. Per the germline V gene, CDR1 is SGHRS and CDR2 is YFSETQ. The CDR3 covers 17 residues. Here the CDR3 reads CASSPTFHLGPKNIQYF. For the CDR3, the DNA is TGCGCCAGCAGCCCCACATTTCACCTGGGGCCCAAAAACATTCAGTACTTC.

V usage is TRBV28 and J usage is TRBJ2-3; 8 bases are a match to TRBD2. This CDR3 contains 16 residues. V shed 3 bases, J shed 4 bases, and the junction held 9 bases outside the gene matches. CDR1 MDHEN and CDR2 SYDVKM come from the germline V gene. CDR3 region: CASSFFGRAFPDTQYF. In nucleotides, the CDR3 is TGTGCCAGCAGTTTTTTCGGGAGGGCCTTCCCAGATACGCAGTATTTT.

The V and J genes are TRBV14 and TRBJ2-6; 11 bases are a match to TRBD2. Per the germline V gene, CDR1 is SGHDN and CDR2 is FVKESK. V shed 1 base, J shed 0 bases, and the junction held 11 bases outside the gene matches. This CDR3 contains 21 residues. The CDR3, as DNA: TGTGCCAGCAGCCAAGGTTCTCTGCTAGCGGGGGGATTCTCTGGGGCCAACGTCCTGACTTTC. It encodes CASSQGSLLAGGFSGANVLTF.

The genes are TRBV6-5 and TRBJ2-1; 7 bases agree with TRBD2. The CDR3 is 14 residues long. Per the germline V gene, CDR1 is MNHEY and CDR2 is SVGAGI. V was pared by 10 bases and J by 8 bases, with 14 bases of the junction left unmatched. The CDR3 bases are TGTGCCACCCGATCGAGGGAGGGCAGGGATGAGCAGTTCTTC. Amino acids: CATRSREGRDEQFF.

The table lists this clone with a few counts. The V call is TRBV3-1 (or the pseudogene TRBV3-2), the J call TRBJ1-2, with D unresolved. Trimming cost V 7 bases and J 5 bases, with 14 bases left between them. The CDR3 contains 13 residues. Germline V lookup: CDR1 LGHDT, CDR2 YNNKEL (reference sequence). CDR3 sequence reads: CASKGSWAYGYTF. The CDR3 DNA reads as TGTGCCAGCAAAGGGAGTTGGGCATATGGCTACACCTTC.